Below are 28 T cell receptor beta chains sequenced from a single sample in a study of post-analysis software for immune sequencing data. Antigens of these TCRs are unknown. General study results and limits: Controls showed lower frequencies than patients for roughly five TRBV segments, and TRBV5-6, TRBV5-1 and TRBV20-1 were among these.

Carried by the TCR beta cDNA libraries were unique molecular identifiers. TCRdb re-analysed the PCR reads in MiXCR, keeping a single row per CDR3 protein. The data hold fewer than 900,000 distinct CDR3 sequences, with just over 45% observed a single time. Sequenced material: blood. The source of these receptors is a girl between 10 and 17 years old with multiple sclerosis.

This rearrangement joins TRBV7-6 to TRBJ2-6; 7 bases agree with TRBD1. V trimming: 2 bases; J trimming: 2 bases; junction bases outside the gene matches: 3. This CDR3 has 16 amino acids. Germline V gene sequence: CDR1 SGHVS, CDR2 FNYEAQ. The CDR3 DNA follows: TGTGCCAGCAGCTTAATAGGGGGCGCTGGGGCCAACGTCCTGACTTTC. This translates into CASSLIGGAGANVLTF.

The chain uses TRBV20-1 and TRBJ2-7, with D possibly matching TRBD1 (6 bases). CDR1 is DFQATT and CDR2 is SNEGSKA in the germline V gene (reference sequence). This CDR3 contains 14 residues. Deletions cut 5 bases from V and 4 bases from J, with 18 bases between. CDR3 sequence reads: CSAPGASTIYEQYF. In DNA form, the CDR3 reads TGCAGTGCTCCAGGGGCCTCGACCATTTACGAGCAGTACTTC.

The rearrangement joins TRBV7-2 to TRBJ2-1; the D call may be TRBD1 or TRBD2 (7 bases each). Trimming removed 5 bases at V and 0 bases at J, with 26 bases between. CDR1 is SGHTA and CDR2 is FQGNSA in the germline V gene. This CDR3 spans 20 amino acids. CDR3 loop: CASSQGGPSGRMISYNEQFF. The CDR3 DNA reads TGTGCCAGCAGCCAGGGGGGCCCTAGCGGACGAATGATCTCCTACAATGAGCAGTTCTTC.

The gene calls are TRBV20-1 and TRBJ1-6; TRBD1 agrees at 8 bases. The CDR3 consists of 13 residues. V was clipped by 5 bases and J by 10 bases; unmatched bases: 7. CDR1 and CDR2 from the germline V gene are DFQATT and SNEGSKA (reference sequence). CDR3 protein: CSAGGQVGSPLHF. CDR3 bases: TGCAGTGCTGGGGGACAGGTCGGGTCACCCCTCCACTTT.

This clonotype was seen many times. The genes are TRBV12-3 or TRBV12-4 and TRBJ1-5; 7 bases line up with TRBD1. The length of the CDR3 is 13 residues. J was trimmed by 4 bases and V by 3 bases; bases with no gene match: 0. The CDR3 is CASSLTGNQPQHF. CDR3 bases: TGTGCCAGCAGTTTGACAGGGAATCAGCCCCAGCATTTT.

The CDR3 coding sequence is TGTGCCAGCAGCCAGGTCGCAGGCGACTTGGGCTATGGCTACACCTTC. Translated, it gives CASSQVAGDLGYGYTF. This chain uses TRBV4-2 with TRBJ1-2; no clear D. This CDR3 is built from 16 residues. V was pared by 3 bases and J by 4 bases, with 18 bases between. Germline V gene lookup returns CDR1 LGHNA and CDR2 YNFKEQ.

The chain joins TRBV5-1 to TRBJ2-1, with D perhaps assigned TRBD1 or TRBD2 (6 bases each). The V end was cut by 0 bases, the J end by 4 bases, with 11 bases between. Germline CDR1 is SGHRS and CDR2 is YFSETQ. The CDR3 covers 15 residues. The CDR3 loop reads CASSLVEGVYNEQFF. The DNA of the CDR3 is TGCGCCAGCAGCTTGGTGGAGGGGGTTTACAATGAGCAGTTCTTC.

The V gene is TRBV10-3, the J gene TRBJ2-7; D may correspond to TRBD1 or TRBD2 (5 bases each). There are 14 residues in the CDR3. Germline CDR1 is ENHRY and CDR2 is SYGVKD. V lost 4 bases to trimming and J lost 0 bases, with 10 bases between them. The CDR3 reads CAISAGGSSYEQYF. CDR3 in DNA: TGTGCCATCAGTGCTGGGGGTAGCTCCTACGAGCAGTACTTC.

Here the CDR3 reads CASSHGQDGGYTF. CDR3 bases: TGTGCCAGCAGTCACGGACAGGATGGTGGCTACACCTTC. The V gene is TRBV6-5, the J gene TRBJ1-2, with TRBD1 matching over 7 bases. J gave up 7 bases and V 5 bases, and 7 bases lay outside the gene matches. CDR3 length: 13 amino acids. Germline CDR1 is MNHEY and CDR2 is SVGAGI.

This chain joins TRBV4-1 and TRBJ2-7, with D tentatively TRBD2 (5 bases). Trimming took off 0 bases at V and 5 bases at J, with 14 bases between the two ends. CDR1 is MGHRA and CDR2 is YSYEKL in the germline V gene. This CDR3 contains 15 residues. The CDR3 sequence is CASSQEGGNLDEQYF. The CDR3 DNA sequence: TGCGCCAGCAGCCAAGAAGGAGGCAACCTTGACGAGCAGTACTTC.

In its sample, this clonotype was seen a few times. The chain couples TRBV28 to TRBJ2-1; 8 bases agree with TRBD2. The CDR3 consists of 15 residues. CDR1 MDHEN and CDR2 SYDVKM come from the germline V gene. J was trimmed by 4 bases and V by 8 bases; bases with no gene match: 10. CDR3 sequence reads: CASSPSGRRYNEQFF. Written as DNA, the CDR3 is TGTGCCAGCTCCCCCAGCGGGAGAAGGTACAATGAGCAGTTCTTC.

The V call is TRBV5-6, the J call TRBJ1-1; weak D call: TRBD1 (6 bases). V was cut by 0 bases and J by 11 bases, with 14 bases left in between. CDR3 length equals 13 residues. Per germline, CDR1 SGHDT and CDR2 YYEEEE. CDR3 loop: CASSLAAWQGAFF. CDR3 DNA: TGTGCCAGCAGCTTGGCCGCGTGGCAGGGGGCTTTCTTT.

This clonotype occurred many times. The chain employs TRBV27 and TRBJ2-1, with a weak D call TRBD2 (6 bases). The CDR3 contains 17 residues. Per germline, CDR1 MNHEY and CDR2 SMNVEV (reference sequence). Trimming took 0 bases from V and 2 from J, leaving 14 bases between them. CDR3 protein: CASSLSIGGAPYNEQFF. The CDR3, as DNA: TGTGCCAGCAGTTTATCGATCGGCGGGGCACCCTACAATGAGCAGTTCTTC.

The gene calls are TRBV27 and TRBJ1-2; a possible D gene is TRBD1 (6 bases). The CDR3 extends over 15 amino acids. V was cut by 6 bases and J by 1 base, with 15 bases left in between. From germline, CDR1 is MNHEY and CDR2 SMNVEV (reference sequence). The CDR3 is CASSTGGRNNYGYTF. DNA for the CDR3: TGTGCCAGCAGCACCGGGGGGCGCAATAACTATGGCTACACCTTC.

This clonotype was seen only a few times. The V call is TRBV12-3 or TRBV12-4, the J call TRBJ2-3; D unresolved. The CDR3 contains 12 residues. Deletions cut 2 bases from V and 5 bases from J, with 5 bases between. CDR3 nucleotide sequence: TGTGCCAGCAGTTTACAGAGAGATACGCAGTATTTT. It yields the protein CASSLQRDTQYF.

This clonotype has a count of ten or more. This sequence joins TRBV12-3 or TRBV12-4 and TRBJ2-1; D is ambiguous. There are 11 residues in the CDR3. Trimming took 2 bases from V and 6 from J, leaving 2 bases between them. The CDR3 protein is CASSLSNEQFF. CDR3 nucleotides: TGTGCCAGCAGTTTATCCAATGAGCAGTTCTTC.

The chain recombines TRBV4-1 with TRBJ2-7, with D uncertain. This CDR3 is 16 amino acids long. Germline-derived CDR1 and CDR2 are MGHRA and YSYEKL. The V end was cut by 1 base, the J end by 4 bases, with 17 bases between. In nucleotides, the CDR3 is TGCGCCAGCAGCCAAGTTTCTCCCACCGTCTTATACGAGCAGTACTTC. This gives the protein CASSQVSPTVLYEQYF.

Worth noting for this clonotype: A read error may be the cause here, since a much bigger clone is one base away. V is TRBV20-1 and J is TRBJ2-1, with TRBD1 as a possible D gene (6 bases). With 0 bases removed from V and 12 bases from J, the gap between germline ends came to 12 bases. CDR1 is DFQATT, CDR2 SNEGSKA, per germline (reference sequence). This CDR3 is 12 amino acids long. CDR3 DNA: TGCAGTGCTAGAGAGGACAGCCACCTGCAGTTCTTC. It specifies CSAREDSHLQFF.

This clonotype was observed a handful of times. The J gene is TRBJ2-5, the V gene TRBV7-8; D gene uncertain. The DNA matches TRBJ2-7 better at its end, which makes the J call doubtful. This CDR3 has 14 amino acids. CDR1 and CDR2 (germline): SGHVS, FQNEAQ. The CDR3 DNA is TGTGCCAGCAGCTTAGCCCAAAGGGTACGCGAGCAGTACTTC. Protein sequence: CASSLAQRVREQYF.

The V gene is TRBV6-5, the J gene TRBJ2-2; unclear D gene. This CDR3 comprises 14 residues. Trimming took 0 bases from V and 4 from J, leaving 6 bases between them. Germline CDR1 is MNHEY and CDR2 is SVGAGI. Here the CDR3 reads CASSYSALTGELFF. The CDR3 DNA is TGTGCCAGCAGTTACTCGGCCCTCACCGGGGAGCTGTTTTTT.

The chain is built from TRBV5-6 and TRBJ2-4, with 15 bases fitting TRBD2. J was trimmed by 7 bases and V by 6 bases; bases with no gene match: 8. The germline gives CDR1 SGHDT, CDR2 YYEEEE. This CDR3 has 16 amino acids. The CDR3 sequence: CASTGAGTSGRNIQYF. The CDR3 bases are TGTGCCAGCACCGGGGCCGGGACTAGCGGGAGGAACATTCAGTACTTC.

The chain joins TRBV20-1 to TRBJ1-4; D may be TRBD1 (5 bases). Germline V gives CDR1 DFQATT, CDR2 SNEGSKA (reference sequence). There are 16 residues in the CDR3. With 4 bases removed from V and 2 bases from J, the gap between germline ends came to 17 bases. As DNA, the CDR3 is TGCAGTGCTAACCGGGCGGTGGGACTCACTAATGAAAAACTGTTTTTT. The encoded protein is CSANRAVGLTNEKLFF.

The V call is TRBV15, the J call TRBJ2-7; 10 bases match TRBD2. CDR1 LNHNV and CDR2 YYDKDF come from the germline V gene (reference sequence). V trimming: 0 bases; J trimming: 5 bases; junction bases outside the gene matches: 4. The CDR3 length is 15 residues. CDR3 DNA: TGTGCCACCAGCAGAGATTTGGGACTAGCGAACGAGCAGTACTTC. Protein sequence: CATSRDLGLANEQYF. The full variable domain, completed using reference TRBV15 and TRBJ2-7, is DAMVIQNPRYQVTQFGKPVTLSCSQTLNHNVMYWYQQKSSQAPKLLFHYYDKDFNNEADTPDNFQSRRPNTSFCFLDIRSPGLGDTAMYLCATSRDLGLANEQYFGPGTRLTVT.

The chain joins TRBV4-2 to TRBJ1-5, with D maybe TRBD1 (6 bases). CDR3 length: 15 residues. V dropped 0 bases and J dropped 7 bases, with 13 bases sitting between them. Germline CDR1 LGHNA, CDR2 YNFKEQ. The CDR3 sequence is CASSQERGGKQPQHF. CDR3 nucleotides: TGTGCCAGCAGCCAAGAAAGAGGGGGAAAGCAGCCCCAGCATTTT.

About this clonotype: The junction departs from the called germline gene at one end, perhaps through a read error. The V call is TRBV20-1, the J call TRBJ2-3; 15 bases line up with TRBD2. The CDR3 totals 13 residues. The germline V gene has CDR1 DFQATT and CDR2 SNEGSKA (reference sequence). This CDR3 is CSARTSGRDRQYF. The CDR3, as DNA: TGCAGTGCTCGGACTAGCGGGAGGGATAGGCAGTATTTT.

CDR3 coding DNA: TGTGCCACCAGCACCGGACTAGCGGGTGTAGGGCCCTACAATGAGCAGTTCTTC. Translated: CATSTGLAGVGPYNEQFF. V usage is TRBV15 and J usage is TRBJ2-1; 11 bases map to TRBD2. Germline CDR1 LNHNV, CDR2 YYDKDF (reference sequence). The CDR3 consists of 18 residues. The V gene end was trimmed by 4 bases and the J gene end by 2 bases; junction bases not matched to a gene: 10.

This clonotype was seen at least ten times. This chain links TRBV4-1 with TRBJ1-2; no clear D. The length of the CDR3 is 14 residues. V lost 1 base and J 0 bases, leaving 6 bases between the germline ends. Germline lookup yields CDR1 MGHRA and CDR2 YSYEKL. The CDR3 bases are TGCGCCAGCAGCCAAGGCGAGGCTAACTATGGCTACACCTTC. It codes for CASSQGEANYGYTF.

V usage is TRBV11-1 and J usage is TRBJ2-3, with 8 nucleotides matching TRBD2. In germline, CDR1 is SGHAT, CDR2 FQDESV (reference sequence). The CDR3 has 17 amino acids. After removal of 4 bases from V and 3 bases from J, the junction contained 12 bases not matched to a gene. For the CDR3, the DNA is TGTGCCAGCAGCTCATTCCTAAGCGGGAGATATACAGATACGCAGTATTTT. It codes for CASSSFLSGRYTDTQYF. The complete variable domain, with remaining parts taken from reference TRBV11-1 and TRBJ2-3, reads EAEVAQSPRYKITEKSQAVAFWCDPISGHATLYWYRQILGQGPELLVQFQDESVVDDSQLPKDRFSAERLKGVDSTLKIQPAELGDSAMYLCASSSFLSGRYTDTQYFGPGTRLTVL.